A selection of T cell receptor beta chains follows, all from one sample in a study of blood T cell repertoires in COVID-19. Measured with immunoSEQ multiplex PCR; TCRdb has only the in-frame clones, and not every one. The table records approximately 230,000 clones, about 89% of them present only once. The material sequenced was PBMCs or T cells enriched from blood (not recorded which). Source of these receptors: a woman between 25 and 40 years old who had recovered from COVID-19. CDR3s include the opening cysteine and the closing phenylalanine or tryptophan. The order of the fields is J gene, V gene, D gene, clone size, CDR3 protein, CDR3 DNA. D genes are given only for firm matches. Clone size is stated in some rows and not others, as once, few, many or a class when expanded.

TRBJ1-2,TRBV11-2,-,-,CASSFDRNYGYTF,TGTGCCAGCAGTTTTGACAGGAACTATGGCTACACCTTC
TRBJ2-5,TRBV6-5,-,few,CASSPPRQGLGTQYF,TGTGCCAGCAGTCCCCCCAGGCAGGGCCTAGGGACCCAGTACTTC
TRBJ2-1,TRBV12-5,TRBD2,-,CASGLVGLAGGVISYNEQFF,TGTGCTAGTGGTTTGGTTGGACTAGCGGGAGGCGTAATTTCCTACAATGAGCAGTTCTTC
TRBJ1-2,TRBV6-2/TRBV6-3,-,-,CASSYSQGSYGYTF,TGTGCCAGCAGTTACTCCCAGGGTAGCTATGGCTACACCTTC
TRBJ1-5,TRBV7-2,-,-,CASSLVLGGGGNQPQHF,TGTGCCAGCAGCTTAGTGCTGGGTGGCGGCGGCAATCAGCCCCAGCATTTT
TRBJ1-6,TRBV7-9,TRBD1,-,CASTYGQVNSPLHF,TGTGCCAGCACCTACGGACAGGTGAATTCACCCCTCCACTTT
TRBJ1-5,TRBV18,-,-,CASSSNSNQPQHF,TGTGCCAGCTCATCAAATAGCAATCAGCCCCAGCATTTT
TRBJ1-1,TRBV5-6,-,-,CASSWGDTEAFF,TGTGCCAGCAGTTGGGGGGACACTGAAGCTTTCTTT
TRBJ1-2,TRBV19,-,-,CASSNREWYGYTF,TGTGCCAGTAGTAACAGGGAGTGGTATGGCTACACCTTC
TRBJ1-1,TRBV5-1,-,-,CASSLTGTEAFF,TGCGCCAGCAGCTTGACAGGGACTGAAGCTTTCTTT
TRBJ1-1,TRBV28,-,-,CASSLFPGSTMNTEAFF,TGTGCCAGCAGTTTATTTCCAGGATCAACCATGAACACTGAAGCTTTCTTT
TRBJ1-2,TRBV29-1,-,-,CSVVTGNREGVYGYTF,TGCAGCGTGGTCACAGGGAACAGGGAGGGGGTCTATGGCTACACCTTC
TRBJ2-3,TRBV19,TRBD2,-,CASSIEVSGRGQDTQYF,TGTGCCAGTAGTATCGAAGTTAGCGGGAGAGGTCAGGATACGCAGTATTTT
TRBJ2-5,TRBV2,TRBD2,-,CASRFGGGYQETQYF,TGTGCCAGCAGATTTGGGGGGGGGTACCAAGAGACCCAGTACTTC
TRBJ1-6,TRBV6-5,-,-,CASSYSPGNNSPLHF,TGTGCCAGCAGTTACTCGCCGGGAAACAATTCACCCCTCCACTTT
TRBJ1-4,TRBV4-3,TRBD1,-,CASSLRTGDEKLFF,TGCGCCAGCAGCCTCCGGACAGGGGATGAAAAACTGTTTTTT
TRBJ2-7,TRBV28,TRBD1,-,CASSTPRDRGYEQYF,TGTGCCAGCAGTACTCCACGGGACAGGGGATACGAGCAGTACTTC
TRBJ1-1,TRBV9,-,once,CASRRDDSLNTEAFF,TGTGCCAGCAGGCGTGACGACAGCTTGAACACTGAAGCTTTCTTT
TRBJ2-2,TRBV7-3,-,-,CASSAITGTGELFF,TGTGCCAGCAGCGCCATTACAGGGACCGGGGAGCTGTTTTTT
TRBJ2-1,TRBV14,-,once,CASSQVGAGSEQFF,TGTGCCAGCAGCCAAGTTGGGGCAGGCAGTGAGCAGTTCTTC
TRBJ1-1,TRBV12-3/TRBV12-4,-,-,CASSLQGLTEAFF,TGTGCCAGCAGTTTACAGGGCCTCACTGAAGCTTTCTTT
TRBJ1-1,TRBV28,TRBD1,-,CASSGHSTGGTEAFF,TGTGCCAGCAGTGGACACTCAACAGGGGGAACTGAAGCTTTCTTT
TRBJ1-1,TRBV5-1,TRBD1,-,CASSWTGDLRAFF,TGCGCCAGCAGCTGGACAGGGGATCTAAGAGCTTTCTTT
TRBJ1-1,TRBV5-6,TRBD1,-,CASSGDRGNTEAFF,TGTGCCAGCAGCGGCGACAGGGGAAACACTGAAGCTTTCTTT